Given below is one T cell receptor beta chain in context. Its antigen is not known. This entry comes from a study of PD-1 blockade in classical Hodgkin lymphoma. Overall study context: The nivolumab dose that patients received was 3 mg/kg, given intravenously every 2 weeks. Findings of the study overall: Baseline TCR diversity was reportedly lower in newly diagnosed patients than healthy donors. Newly diagnosed patients and complete responders had comparable diversity at baseline.

As to time point: cycle 4 day 1 (C4D1), after five to seven weeks of nivolumab. Every single patient, without exception, relapsed after autologous stem cell transplantation, and brentuximab vedotin exposure varied. Best responses included complete response and partial response; otherwise, the best response was progressive disease. Profiled with immunoSEQ multiplex PCR; TCRdb holds only in-frame clones, not every one. The table has tens of thousands of clones, 72% seen once. This sequence originates from a human donor with classical Hodgkin lymphoma. Here the sequenced sample was peripheral blood mononuclear cells (PBMCs), taken before the fourth cycle of nivolumab.

The CDR3: CASSLALGGGGRNTQYF. CDR3 DNA: TGTGCCAGCAGCTTAGCGCTGGGCGGTGGGGGTCGGAATACGCAGTATTTT. The V call is TRBV7-2, the J call TRBJ2-3; tentatively, D is TRBD1 or TRBD2 (5 bases each). The CDR3 length is 17 residues. V was shortened by 0 bases and J by 7 bases, with 20 bases between the two germline ends. Germline V lookup: CDR1 SGHTA, CDR2 FQGNSA.